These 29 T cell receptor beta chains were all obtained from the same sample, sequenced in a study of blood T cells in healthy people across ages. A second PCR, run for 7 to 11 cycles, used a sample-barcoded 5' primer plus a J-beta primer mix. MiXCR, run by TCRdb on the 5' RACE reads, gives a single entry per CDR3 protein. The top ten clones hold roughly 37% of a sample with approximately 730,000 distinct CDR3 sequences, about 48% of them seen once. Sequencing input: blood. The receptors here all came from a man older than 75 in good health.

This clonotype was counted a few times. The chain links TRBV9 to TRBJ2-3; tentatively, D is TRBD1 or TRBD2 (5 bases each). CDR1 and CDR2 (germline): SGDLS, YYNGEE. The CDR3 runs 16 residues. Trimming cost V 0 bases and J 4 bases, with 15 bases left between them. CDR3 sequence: CASSVGDRWDADTQYF. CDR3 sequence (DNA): TGTGCCAGCAGCGTAGGGGACCGGTGGGACGCAGATACGCAGTATTTT.

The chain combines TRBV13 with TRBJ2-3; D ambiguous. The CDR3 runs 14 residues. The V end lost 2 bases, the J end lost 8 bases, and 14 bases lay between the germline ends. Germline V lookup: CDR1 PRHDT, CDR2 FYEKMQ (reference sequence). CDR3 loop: CASSLTAARSTQYF. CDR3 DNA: TGTGCCAGCAGCTTAACCGCGGCTAGGTCTACGCAGTATTTT.

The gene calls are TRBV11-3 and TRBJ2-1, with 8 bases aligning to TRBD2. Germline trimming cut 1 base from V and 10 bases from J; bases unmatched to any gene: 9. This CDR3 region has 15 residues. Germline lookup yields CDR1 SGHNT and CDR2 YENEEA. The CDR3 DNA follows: TGTGCCAGCAGCTTAGTTGGAGGCCCGGGGGGGGAGCAGTTCTTC. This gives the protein CASSLVGGPGGEQFF.

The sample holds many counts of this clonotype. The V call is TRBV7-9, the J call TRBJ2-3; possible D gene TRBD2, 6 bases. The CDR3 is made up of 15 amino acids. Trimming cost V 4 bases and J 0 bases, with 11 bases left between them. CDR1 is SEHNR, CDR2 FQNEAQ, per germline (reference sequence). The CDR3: CASSSTSPSTDTQYF. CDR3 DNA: TGTGCCAGCAGCTCGACTAGTCCTAGCACAGATACGCAGTATTTT.

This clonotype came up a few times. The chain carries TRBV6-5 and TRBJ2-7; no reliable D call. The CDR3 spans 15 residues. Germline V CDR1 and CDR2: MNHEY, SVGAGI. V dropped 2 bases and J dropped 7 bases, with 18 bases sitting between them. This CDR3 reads CASSYGRRNYNEQYF. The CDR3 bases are TGTGCCAGCAGTTACGGTAGGAGAAACTACAATGAGCAGTACTTC.

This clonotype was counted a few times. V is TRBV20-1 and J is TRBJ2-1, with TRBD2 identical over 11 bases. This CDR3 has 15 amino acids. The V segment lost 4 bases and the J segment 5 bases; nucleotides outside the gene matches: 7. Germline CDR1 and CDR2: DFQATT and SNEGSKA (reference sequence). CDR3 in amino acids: CSATIRLAGHNEQFF. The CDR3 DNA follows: TGCAGTGCTACAATTCGACTAGCGGGGCACAATGAGCAGTTCTTC.

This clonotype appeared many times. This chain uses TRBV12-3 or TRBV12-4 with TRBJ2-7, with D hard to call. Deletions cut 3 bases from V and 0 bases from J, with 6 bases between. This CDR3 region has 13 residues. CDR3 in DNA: TGTGCCAGCAGTTTTCGCGGCTCCTACGAGCAGTACTTC. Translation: CASSFRGSYEQYF.

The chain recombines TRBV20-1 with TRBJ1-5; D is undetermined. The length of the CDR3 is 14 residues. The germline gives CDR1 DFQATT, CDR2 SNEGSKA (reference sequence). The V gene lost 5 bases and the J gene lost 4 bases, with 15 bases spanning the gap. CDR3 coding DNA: TGCAGTGCTGCCAACGCGAGAGGAAATCAGCCCCAGCATTTT. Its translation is CSAANARGNQPQHF.

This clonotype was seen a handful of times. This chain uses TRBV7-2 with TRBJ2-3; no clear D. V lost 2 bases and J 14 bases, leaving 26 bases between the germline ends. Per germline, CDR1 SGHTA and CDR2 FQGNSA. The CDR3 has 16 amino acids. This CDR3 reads CASSLRARSEHRYAYF. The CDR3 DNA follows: TGTGCCAGCAGCTTAAGAGCCAGGAGCGAGCACAGATACGCGTATTTT.

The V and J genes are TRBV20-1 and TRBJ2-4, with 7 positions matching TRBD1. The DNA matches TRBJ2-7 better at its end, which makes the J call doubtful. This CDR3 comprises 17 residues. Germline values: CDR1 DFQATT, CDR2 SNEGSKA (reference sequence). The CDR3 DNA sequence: TGCAGTGCTAGAGACAATACACCGGGACAGCCGACATTCGAGCAGTACTTC. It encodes CSARDNTPGQPTFEQYF.

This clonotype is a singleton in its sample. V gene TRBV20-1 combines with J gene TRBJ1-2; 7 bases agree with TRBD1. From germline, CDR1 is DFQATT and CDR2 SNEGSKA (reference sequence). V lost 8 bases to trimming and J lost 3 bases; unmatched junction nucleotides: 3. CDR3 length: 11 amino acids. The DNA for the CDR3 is TGCAGTCGGACAGGCGACTATGGCTACACCTTC. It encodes CSRTGDYGYTF.

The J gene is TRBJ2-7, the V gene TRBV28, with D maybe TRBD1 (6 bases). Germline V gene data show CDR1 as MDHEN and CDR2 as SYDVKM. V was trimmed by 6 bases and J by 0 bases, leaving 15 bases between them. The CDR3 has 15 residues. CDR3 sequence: CASRIETGVSYEQYF. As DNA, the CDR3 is TGTGCCAGCAGGATAGAGACAGGCGTCTCCTACGAGCAGTACTTC.

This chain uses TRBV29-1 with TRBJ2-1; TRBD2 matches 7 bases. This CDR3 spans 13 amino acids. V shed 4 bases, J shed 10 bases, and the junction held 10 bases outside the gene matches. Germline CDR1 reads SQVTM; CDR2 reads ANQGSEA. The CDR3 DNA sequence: TGCAGCGTTGGAGGGAGGGCCCTCGGGGAGCAGTTCTTC. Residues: CSVGGRALGEQFF.

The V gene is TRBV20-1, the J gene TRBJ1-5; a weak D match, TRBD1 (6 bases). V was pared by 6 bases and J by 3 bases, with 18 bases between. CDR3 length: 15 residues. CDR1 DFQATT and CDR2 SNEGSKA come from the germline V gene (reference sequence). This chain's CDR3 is CSAPIEQGYNQPQHF. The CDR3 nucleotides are TGCAGTGCCCCAATTGAACAGGGCTACAATCAGCCCCAGCATTTT.

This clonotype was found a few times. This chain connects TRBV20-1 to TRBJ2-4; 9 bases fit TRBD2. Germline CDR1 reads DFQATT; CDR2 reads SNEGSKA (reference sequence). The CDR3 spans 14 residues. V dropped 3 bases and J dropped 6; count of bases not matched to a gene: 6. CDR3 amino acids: CSARSAGGLNIQYF. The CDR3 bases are TGCAGTGCTAGGTCGGCGGGAGGGTTAAACATTCAGTACTTC.

CDR3 nucleotides: TGTGCCAGCAGTCGAACAGTAATCTCCTACGAGCAGTACTTC. Translated, it gives CASSRTVISYEQYF. V and J are TRBV6-5 and TRBJ2-7; D remains unclear. Per germline, CDR1 MNHEY and CDR2 SVGAGI. The V end was cut by 5 bases, the J end by 0 bases, with 11 bases between. This CDR3 has 14 amino acids.

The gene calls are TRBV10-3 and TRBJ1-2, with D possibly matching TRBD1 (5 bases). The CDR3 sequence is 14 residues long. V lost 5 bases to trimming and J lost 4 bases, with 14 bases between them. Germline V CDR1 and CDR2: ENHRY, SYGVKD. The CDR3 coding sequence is TGTGCCATCAGTCAGACAGCCCTCTCCTATGGCTACACCTTC. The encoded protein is CAISQTALSYGYTF.

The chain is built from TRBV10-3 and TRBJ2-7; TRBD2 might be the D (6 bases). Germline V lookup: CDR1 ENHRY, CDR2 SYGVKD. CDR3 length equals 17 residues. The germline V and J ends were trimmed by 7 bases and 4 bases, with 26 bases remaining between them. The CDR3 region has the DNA TGTGCCATCAACGACTACGGACGGACTATGGTCCCTTACGAGCAGTACTTC. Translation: CAINDYGRTMVPYEQYF.

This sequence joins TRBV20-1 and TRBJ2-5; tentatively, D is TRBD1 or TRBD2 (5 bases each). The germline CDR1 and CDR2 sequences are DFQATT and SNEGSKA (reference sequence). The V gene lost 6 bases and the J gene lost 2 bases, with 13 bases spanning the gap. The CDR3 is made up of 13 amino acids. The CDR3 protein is CSAPGWGQETQYF. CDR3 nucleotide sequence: TGCAGTGCGCCAGGGTGGGGGCAAGAGACCCAGTACTTC.

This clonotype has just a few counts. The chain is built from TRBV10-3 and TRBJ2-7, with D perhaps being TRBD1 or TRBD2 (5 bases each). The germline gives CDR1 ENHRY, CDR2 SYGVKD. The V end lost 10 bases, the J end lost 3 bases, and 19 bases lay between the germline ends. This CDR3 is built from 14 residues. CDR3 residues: CANLTSRGYYEQYF. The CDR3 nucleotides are TGTGCCAACCTTACCTCGAGGGGATACTACGAGCAGTACTTC.

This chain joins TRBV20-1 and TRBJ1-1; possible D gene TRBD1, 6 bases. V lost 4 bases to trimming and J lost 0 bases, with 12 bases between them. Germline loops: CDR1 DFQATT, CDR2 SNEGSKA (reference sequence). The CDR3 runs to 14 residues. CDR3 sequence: CSAMLGGLNTEAFF. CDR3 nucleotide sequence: TGCAGTGCTATGTTGGGGGGCCTGAACACTGAAGCTTTCTTT.

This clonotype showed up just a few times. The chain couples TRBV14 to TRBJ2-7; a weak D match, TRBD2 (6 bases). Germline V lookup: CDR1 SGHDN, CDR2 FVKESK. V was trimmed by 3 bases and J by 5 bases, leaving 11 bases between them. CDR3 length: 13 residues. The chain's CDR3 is CASSQLAFHEQYF. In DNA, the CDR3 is TGTGCCAGCAGCCAGCTAGCGTTCCACGAGCAGTACTTC.

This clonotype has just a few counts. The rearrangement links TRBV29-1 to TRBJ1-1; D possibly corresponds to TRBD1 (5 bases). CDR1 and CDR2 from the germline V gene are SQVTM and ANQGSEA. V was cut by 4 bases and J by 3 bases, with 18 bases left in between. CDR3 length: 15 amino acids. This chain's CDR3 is CSVGGTEIRHTEAFF. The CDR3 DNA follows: TGCAGCGTTGGCGGGACTGAGATAAGACACACTGAAGCTTTCTTT.

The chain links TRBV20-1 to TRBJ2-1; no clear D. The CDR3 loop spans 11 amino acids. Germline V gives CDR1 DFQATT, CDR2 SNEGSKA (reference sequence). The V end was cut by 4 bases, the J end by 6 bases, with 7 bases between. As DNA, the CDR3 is TGCAGTGCTATCTATGGCAATGAGCAGTTCTTC. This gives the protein CSAIYGNEQFF.

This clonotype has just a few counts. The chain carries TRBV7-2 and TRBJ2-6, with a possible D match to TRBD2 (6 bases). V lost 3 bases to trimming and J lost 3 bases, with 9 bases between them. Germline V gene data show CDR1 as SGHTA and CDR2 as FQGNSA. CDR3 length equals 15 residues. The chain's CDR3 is CASSLAGGGANVLTF. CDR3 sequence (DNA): TGTGCCAGCAGCTTGGCCGGGGGTGGGGCCAACGTCCTGACTTTC. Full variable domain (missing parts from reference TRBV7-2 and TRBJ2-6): GAGVSQSPSNKVTEKGKDVELRCDPISGHTALYWYRQSLGQGLEFLIYFQGNSAPDKSGLPSDRFSAERTGGSVSTLTIQRTQQEDSAVYLCASSLAGGGANVLTFGAGSRLTVL.

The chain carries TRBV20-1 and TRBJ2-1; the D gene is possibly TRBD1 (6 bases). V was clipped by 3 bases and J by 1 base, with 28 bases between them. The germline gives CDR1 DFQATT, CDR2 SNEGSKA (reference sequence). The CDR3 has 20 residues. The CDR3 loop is CSARPWTARSPNRSYNEQFF. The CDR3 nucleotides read TGCAGTGCTAGGCCGTGGACAGCGAGATCCCCTAACAGGTCCTACAATGAGCAGTTCTTC.

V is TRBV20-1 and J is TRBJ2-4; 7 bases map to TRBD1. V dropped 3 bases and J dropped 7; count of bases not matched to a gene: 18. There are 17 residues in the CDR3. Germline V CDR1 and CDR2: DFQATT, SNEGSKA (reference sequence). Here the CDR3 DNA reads TGCAGTGCTAGTCTTTTAGAACCGGGACAGAGGGGGAACATTCAGTACTTC. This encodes CSASLLEPGQRGNIQYF.

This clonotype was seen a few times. The CDR3: CASGEGQPNTEAFF. The CDR3 bases are TGTGCTAGTGGTGAAGGGCAGCCGAACACTGAAGCTTTCTTT. V usage is TRBV12-5 and J usage is TRBJ1-1, with D uncertain. Germline assignment: CDR1 LGHNT and CDR2 FRNRAP. The CDR3 extends over 14 amino acids. Trimming removed 5 bases from V and 1 base from J, with 11 bases in between. The complete variable domain, with remaining parts taken from reference TRBV12-5 and TRBJ1-1, reads DARVTQTPRHKVTEMGQEVTMRCQPILGHNTVFWYRQTMMQGLELLAYFRNRAPLDDSGMPKDRFSAEMPDATLATLKIQPSEPRDSAVYFCASGEGQPNTEAFFGQGTRLTVV.

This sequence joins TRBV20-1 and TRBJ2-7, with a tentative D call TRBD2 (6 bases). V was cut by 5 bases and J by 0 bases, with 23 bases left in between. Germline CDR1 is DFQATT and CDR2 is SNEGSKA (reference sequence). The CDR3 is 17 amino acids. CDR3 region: CSALFAGRDLDSYEQYF. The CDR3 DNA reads TGCAGTGCTCTATTCGCGGGACGGGATCTTGACTCCTACGAGCAGTACTTC.